The 2 T cell receptor beta chains below come from one sample, sequenced in a study of beta chain features in type 1 diabetes. The isolated RNA, all of it, was reverse transcribed, so expressed TCRB transcripts were what got sequenced. The data were produced by immunoSEQ multiplex PCR, yet TCRdb's version contains in-frame clones alone and is incomplete. The sample lists about 360,000 clones, 10% to 15% seen once, with about 0.017% in the top ten. Sequenced material: naive CD4+ T cells from blood. These receptors came from a young man in good health.

The chain has TRBV5-1 and TRBJ1-6, with 9 bases identical to TRBD1. The CDR3 spans 15 residues. Germline lookup yields CDR1 SGHRS and CDR2 YFSETQ. V gave up 4 bases and J gave up 7 bases; unmatched junction bases: 6. This chain's CDR3 is CASSPPGTGNSPLHF. The CDR3 DNA is TGCGCCAGCAGCCCCCCCGGGACAGGGAATTCACCCCTCCACTTT.

The rearrangement joins TRBV5-4 to TRBJ1-1; unclear D gene. V lost 3 bases and J lost 0, with 9 bases in between. The CDR3 runs to 14 residues. Germline CDR1 reads SGHNT; CDR2 reads YYREEE (reference sequence). DNA of the CDR3: TGTGCCAGCAGCTACGACTTCATGAACACTGAAGCTTTCTTT. Translation: CASSYDFMNTEAFF.